This is a list of T cell receptor beta chains from one sample in a study of blood T cell repertoires in COVID-19. Clones were read by immunoSEQ multiplex PCR, and TCRdb kept only the in-frame ones, dropping some. The sample lists about 160,000 clones; around three quarters were seen once. The sequenced sample was peripheral blood. The receptors were gathered from a man aged 60 to 75 with acute or convalescent COVID-19. Both conserved end residues are part of each CDR3. The D gene is left open where the match is weak. The size field is filled for only some rows; it gives once, few, many or a size class.

TRBJ1-5	TRBV21-1	NA	NA	CASSRLLTGCSNQPQHF	TGTGCCAGCAGCCGCCTTCTGACAGGCTGTAGCAATCAGCCCCAGCATTTT
TRBJ2-1	TRBV4-3	TRBD2	few	CASSALAGSYNEQFF	TGCGCCAGCAGCGCGCTAGCGGGCTCCTACAATGAGCAGTTCTTC
TRBJ2-7	TRBV19	NA	NA	CASSISGNAYEQYF	TGTGCCAGTAGTATATCTGGCAATGCCTACGAGCAGTACTTC
TRBJ2-2	TRBV27	TRBD2	once	CASSQGLANGELFF	TGTGCCAGCAGTCAGGGACTAGCGAATGGGGAGCTGTTTTTT
TRBJ2-3	TRBV5-1	NA	NA	CASSLVIEGKDTQYF	TGCGCCAGCAGCTTGGTTATTGAGGGTAAAGATACGCAGTATTTT
TRBJ2-1	TRBV6-5	NA	once	CASSYGGLGNEQFF	TGTGCCAGCAGTTACGGCGGGTTGGGAAATGAGCAGTTCTTC
TRBJ2-1	TRBV3-1/TRBV3-2	NA	NA	CASSQGRGQLPYNEQFF	TGTGCCAGCAGCCAAGGAAGAGGCCAGCTCCCATACAATGAGCAGTTCTTC
TRBJ1-3	TRBV9	NA	many	CASSVQGHGNTIYF	TGTGCCAGCAGCGTACAGGGGCACGGAAACACCATATATTTT
TRBJ1-2	TRBV6-2/TRBV6-3	NA	NA	CASSYLPGATNYGYTF	TGTGCCAGCAGTTATCTCCCAGGGGCCACCAACTATGGCTACACCTTC
TRBJ1-4	TRBV27	NA	NA	CASSLFGHPNEKLFF	TGTGCCAGCAGTTTATTCGGACATCCAAATGAAAAACTGTTTTTT
TRBJ2-7	TRBV29-1	NA	many	CSVASSGYSYEQYF	TGCAGCGTTGCGAGTAGCGGCTACTCCTACGAGCAGTACTTC
TRBJ2-7	TRBV7-2	NA	NA	CASSLWTSSYEQYF	TGTGCCAGCAGTCTTTGGACTTCCTCCTACGAGCAGTACTTC
TRBJ2-1	TRBV7-2	TRBD2	NA	CASSFGLAGGYNEQFF	TGTGCCAGCAGCTTCGGACTAGCGGGGGGATACAATGAGCAGTTCTTC
TRBJ1-2	TRBV27	NA	NA	CASSLRRGGGYTF	TGTGCCAGCAGTTTACGCAGGGGTGGAGGCTACACCTTC
TRBJ2-1	TRBV5-1	NA	NA	CASSLTGSPYNEQFF	TGCGCCAGCAGCTTGACAGGGAGCCCCTACAATGAGCAGTTCTTC
TRBJ2-7	TRBV9	NA	NA	CASSAELSYEQYF	TGTGCCAGCAGCGCGGAGCTCTCCTACGAGCAGTACTTC
TRBJ2-7	TRBV5-6	NA	NA	CASGDSYEQYF	TGTGCCTCGGGGGACTCCTACGAGCAGTACTTC
TRBJ2-1	TRBV9	NA	NA	CASSVVGGPGEQFF	TGTGCCAGCAGCGTAGTTGGGGGCCCGGGTGAGCAGTTCTTC
TRBJ1-3	TRBV4-2	NA	NA	CASSQDRQGSSGNTIYF	TGTGCCAGCAGCCAAGATCGCCAGGGAAGCTCTGGAAACACCATATATTTT
TRBJ1-6	TRBV6-1	NA	NA	CASSDSPRGSPLHF	TGTGCCAGCAGTGATAGCCCCCGCGGGTCACCCCTCCACTTT
TRBJ2-7	TRBV7-9	TRBD1	many	CASSHYRDRIYEQYF	TGTGCCAGCAGTCACTACCGGGACAGGATCTACGAGCAGTACTTC
TRBJ2-1	TRBV10-2	NA	NA	CASSSGINEQFF	TGCGCCAGCAGTTCGGGGATCAATGAGCAGTTCTTC
TRBJ2-5	TRBV30	TRBD2	NA	CAWRGLGYGETQYF	TGTGCCTGGAGGGGACTAGGATATGGAGAGACCCAGTACTTC
TRBJ1-2	TRBV3-1/TRBV3-2	NA	NA	CASSPQQTVYYGYTF	TGTGCCAGCAGCCCGCAACAGACAGTATACTATGGCTACACCTTC
TRBJ1-1	TRBV6-2/TRBV6-3	TRBD1	NA	CASSYEIRQGAPDTEAFF	TGTGCCAGCAGTTACGAGATCCGGCAGGGGGCCCCTGACACTGAAGCTTTCTTT
TRBJ1-2	TRBV10-3	NA	NA	CAVNTGNLGYTF	TGTGCCGTAAACACAGGGAACTTGGGCTACACCTTC
TRBJ2-5	TRBV7-2	NA	NA	CASSSRLSGVFQETQYF	TGTGCCAGCAGCTCGAGGCTTTCAGGGGTTTTCCAAGAGACCCAGTACTTC
TRBJ1-5	TRBV18	NA	NA	CASSPGRGTDQPQHF	TGTGCCAGCTCACCGGGTAGGGGAACGGATCAGCCCCAGCATTTT
TRBJ2-3	TRBV5-8	TRBD2	NA	CASSLVRAGGSDTQYF	TGTGCCAGCAGCTTGGTGCGAGCGGGGGGGTCAGATACGCAGTATTTT
TRBJ2-5	TRBV6-2/TRBV6-3	TRBD2	NA	CASSDWTSSETQYF	TGTGCCAGCAGTGACTGGACTAGCTCGGAGACCCAGTACTTC
TRBJ2-2	TRBV15	NA	once	CATSSETWTGNTGELFF	TGTGCCACCAGCAGTGAAACCTGGACGGGAAACACCGGGGAGCTGTTTTTT
TRBJ2-1	TRBV25-1	NA	once	CASSRGNEQFF	TGTGCCAGCAGCAGGGGTAATGAGCAGTTCTTC
TRBJ2-5	TRBV5-4	TRBD1	NA	CASSGGQGSETQYF	TGTGCCAGCAGCGGCGGACAGGGATCGGAGACCCAGTACTTC
TRBJ2-1	TRBV5-1	NA	NA	CASSLASYNEQFF	TGCGCCAGCAGCCTAGCATCCTACAATGAGCAGTTCTTC
TRBJ1-2	TRBV2	TRBD1	once	CASSYGQGKGYGYTF	TGTGCCAGCTCCTACGGACAGGGCAAGGGCTATGGCTACACCTTC
TRBJ2-7	TRBV27	TRBD2	NA	CASSLSPSGEQYF	TGTGCCAGCAGTTTATCCCCTAGCGGGGAGCAGTACTTC
TRBJ1-4	TRBV9	TRBD1	NA	CASSPRQGMAEKLFF	TGTGCCAGCAGCCCTCGACAGGGTATGGCTGAAAAACTGTTTTTT
TRBJ2-3	TRBV5-1	NA	few	CASSFSSRIPEDTQYF	TGCGCCAGCAGCTTTTCTAGTCGGATCCCCGAGGATACGCAGTATTTT
TRBJ1-2	TRBV3-1/TRBV3-2	TRBD1	NA	CASSSGDRGRYGYTF	TGTGCCAGCAGCTCCGGGGACAGGGGGCGATATGGCTACACCTTC
TRBJ1-2	TRBV5-5	NA	NA	CASSLDLAPYGYTF	TGTGCCAGCAGCTTGGATTTAGCCCCCTATGGCTACACCTTC
TRBJ2-2	TRBV6-5	NA	once	CASSYQSLNTGELFF	TGTGCCAGCAGTTACCAAAGCTTGAACACCGGGGAGCTGTTTTTT
TRBJ1-5	TRBV5-6	TRBD1	NA	CASSLGQGAGRAQPQHF	TGTGCCAGCAGCTTGGGTCAGGGGGCCGGTAGGGCTCAGCCCCAGCATTTT
TRBJ2-7	TRBV3-1/TRBV3-2	NA	NA	CASSQDDQESSYEQYF	TGTGCCAGCAGCCAAGATGATCAGGAAAGCTCCTACGAGCAGTACTTC
TRBJ1-6	TRBV6-2/TRBV6-3	NA	NA	CASSLTDHSSYNSPLHF	TGTGCCAGCAGTTTGACAGACCACAGCTCCTATAATTCACCCCTCCACTTT
TRBJ2-7	TRBV7-9	NA	NA	CASSLDSPYEQYF	TGTGCCAGCAGTCTAGACAGTCCCTACGAGCAGTACTTC